This T cell receptor beta chain emerged from a study of blood T cell repertoires in COVID-19. Overall study context: There were acute and convalescent COVID-19 samples, and they came from the United States, Italy and Spain.

Germline V lookup: CDR1 GTSNPN, CDR2 SVGIG (reference sequence). CDR3 length: 13 residues. V was clipped by 4 bases and J by 2 bases, with 10 bases between them. Libraries were prepared by immunoSEQ multiplex PCR; TCRdb keeps only in-frame clonotypes and omits some of them. The top ten clones hold approximately 3% of a sample with some 220,000 clones, roughly four fifths of them seen once. This sequence originates from a woman in her twenties or thirties who had recovered from COVID-19. V usage is TRBV30 and J usage is TRBJ2-3, with a possible D match to TRBD2 (6 bases). The sequenced material came from peripheral blood. CDR3 coding DNA: TGTGCCTGGACTGGACTAACCACAGATACGCAGTATTTT. It is translated as CAWTGLTTDTQYF.